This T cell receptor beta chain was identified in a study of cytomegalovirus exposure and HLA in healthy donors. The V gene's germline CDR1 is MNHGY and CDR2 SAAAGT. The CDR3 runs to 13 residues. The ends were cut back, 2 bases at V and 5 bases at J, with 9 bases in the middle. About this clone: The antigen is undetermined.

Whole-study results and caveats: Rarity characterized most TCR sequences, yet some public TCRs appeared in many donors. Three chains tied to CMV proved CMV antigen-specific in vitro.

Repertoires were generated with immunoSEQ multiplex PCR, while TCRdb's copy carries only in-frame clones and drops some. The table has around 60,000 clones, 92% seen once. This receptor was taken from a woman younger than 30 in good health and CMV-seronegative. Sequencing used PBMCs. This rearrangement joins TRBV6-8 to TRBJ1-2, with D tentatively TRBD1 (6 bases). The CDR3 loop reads CASSYLGQYGYTF. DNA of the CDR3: TGTGCCAGCAGTTACCTCGGACAGTATGGCTACACCTTC.